The rows below give T cell receptor beta chains drawn from one sample of a study of CD8+CD57+ T cells in acquired aplastic anemia. Via MiXCR, TCRdb re-called the reads, giving one row per CDR3 protein. This table has around 200,000 distinct CDR3 sequences, less than 60% appearing once. The sample comprised sorted CD4+, CD8+, or CD8+CD57+ T cells (not recorded which) from PBMCs. The receptors derive from a human donor with aplastic anemia. Both conserved end residues are part of each CDR3. The order of the fields is clone size, D gene, V gene, J gene, CDR3 protein, CDR3 DNA. The D gene is left open where the match is weak. Clone size, where shown, is once, few, many, or a class for clones that have expanded.

clone size: NA
D gene: NA
V gene: TRBV5-5
J gene: TRBJ1-6
CDR3 protein: CASSLRFPPLHF
CDR3 DNA: TGTGCCAGCAGCTTGCGGTTTCCACCCCTCCACTTT

clone size: NA
D gene: NA
V gene: TRBV9
J gene: TRBJ1-2
CDR3 protein: CASSVGSGNFNYGYTF
CDR3 DNA: TGTGCCAGCAGCGTAGGCTCAGGGAATTTTAACTATGGCTACACCTTC

clone size: many
D gene: TRBD1
V gene: TRBV5-1
J gene: TRBJ1-1
CDR3 protein: CASSFGTDLNTGAFF
CDR3 DNA: TGCGCCAGCAGCTTCGGGACAGACCTCAACACTGGAGCTTTCTTT

clone size: NA
D gene: NA
V gene: TRBV5-6
J gene: TRBJ2-3
CDR3 protein: CASSPTGTSTDTQYF
CDR3 DNA: TGTGCCAGCAGCCCGACAGGGACTAGCACAGATACGCAGTATTTT

clone size: many
D gene: NA
V gene: TRBV12-3/TRBV12-4
J gene: TRBJ1-3
CDR3 protein: CASSLGVGNTIYF
CDR3 DNA: TGTGCCAGCAGTTTAGGGGTTGGAAACACCATATATTTT

clone size: many
D gene: TRBD1
V gene: TRBV6-6
J gene: TRBJ2-1
CDR3 protein: CASSRQGYYNEQFF
CDR3 DNA: TGTGCCAGCAGCCGACAGGGGTACTACAATGAGCAGTTCTTC

clone size: few
D gene: NA
V gene: TRBV16
J gene: TRBJ2-7
CDR3 protein: CASSQGSYEQYF
CDR3 DNA: TGTGCCAGCAGCCAGGGTTCCTACGAGCAGTACTTC

clone size: few
D gene: TRBD1
V gene: TRBV5-5
J gene: TRBJ2-2
CDR3 protein: CASSHGTDSTGELSF
CDR3 DNA: TGTGCCAGCAGCCACGGGACAGACTCCACCGGGGAGCTGTCTTTT

clone size: NA
D gene: NA
V gene: TRBV5-1
J gene: TRBJ1-3
CDR3 protein: CASSQDTISGNTIYF
CDR3 DNA: TGCGCCAGCAGCCAGGACACGATCTCTGGAAACACCATATATTTT

clone size: many
D gene: NA
V gene: TRBV15
J gene: TRBJ2-2
CDR3 protein: CATSPSVVGTGELFF
CDR3 DNA: TGTGCCACCAGCCCTAGCGTGGTTGGGACCGGGGAGCTGTTTTTT

clone size: few
D gene: NA
V gene: TRBV10-3
J gene: TRBJ2-7
CDR3 protein: CAISDKGGSISYEQYF
CDR3 DNA: TGTGCCATCAGTGATAAGGGGGGCAGCATCTCCTACGAGCAGTACTTC

clone size: many
D gene: NA
V gene: TRBV6-5
J gene: TRBJ2-1
CDR3 protein: CASSRYNEQFF
CDR3 DNA: TGTGCCAGCAGTCGATACAATGAGCAGTTCTTC